A single T cell receptor beta chain is shown here with its context. Only in-frame clones appear in the TCRdb table, and some are missing; sequencing was by immunoSEQ multiplex PCR. In the table there are nearly 250,000 clones, about 82% of which are singletons. The data belong to a study of blood T cell repertoires in COVID-19. The sample taken for sequencing was PBMCs or T cells enriched from blood (not recorded which). The TCR originated in a woman between 50 and 59 years old who had recovered from COVID-19.

The CDR3 coding sequence is TGTGCCAGCAGCGGGGGGGACCGCCTCTCTGGAAACACCATATATTTT. This translates into CASSGGDRLSGNTIYF. V gene TRBV9 combines with J gene TRBJ1-3; D is possibly TRBD1 (5 bases). The ends were cut back, 3 bases at V and 0 bases at J, with 13 bases in the middle. Germline-derived CDR1 and CDR2 are SGDLS and YYNGEE. This CDR3 has 16 amino acids. Combining the CDR3 with reference TRBV9 and TRBJ1-3 gives the whole variable domain DSGVTQTPKHLITATGQRVTLRCSPRSGDLSVYWYQQSLDQGLQFLIQYYNGEERAKGNILERFSAQQFPDLHSELNLSSLELGDSALYFCASSGGDRLSGNTIYFGEGSWLTVV.